The entry that follows covers one TCR beta chain sequence. The antigen remains unidentified. Germline V CDR1 and CDR2: DFQATT, SNEGSKA (reference sequence). The CDR3 runs 11 residues. Trimming took 8 bases from V and 2 from J, leaving 9 bases between them. The PCR employed 60 Vbeta primers together with 13 Jbeta primers. Generated by immunoSEQ multiplex PCR, the TCRdb table keeps only in-frame clones and is missing some. Of about 100,000 clones listed, 75% to 85% are singletons. This record comes from a study of cytomegalovirus exposure and HLA in healthy donors. Overall study results and limits: A later analysis showed that HLA-associated TCR beta chains had undergone more clonal expansion than equally common others. Most of the TCR beta V segments (in an earlier analysis) were productive either about 90% or about 30% of the time.

The TCR was taken from a female donor in good health and CMV-seropositive. Sequencing was performed on PBMCs. The chain joins TRBV20-1 to TRBJ2-5; TRBD2 might be the D (5 bases). The CDR3 DNA reads TGCAGTCAGGAGGAGCAAGAGACCCAGTACTTC. This codes for CSQEEQETQYF.